The 10 T cell receptor beta chains given below trace back to one sample, sequenced in a study of regulatory T cells in long-lasting Graves disease. Arm-PCR of CDR3 regions with iRepertoire HTBI primers generated TCR beta libraries. From the multiplex PCR reads, TCRdb called clonotypes with MiXCR, one entry per CDR3 protein. Of 390,000 or so distinct CDR3 sequences listed, more than 20% are singletons. Stated time point: persistent/refractory GD, antithyroid drugs over 5 years with positive TRAb. From RNA extracted from PBMCs, the TCR library was made. This sample comprised peripheral blood mononuclear cells (PBMCs), obtained when the disease was refractory, from a patient treated with antithyroid drugs. These receptors came from a woman in her forties with Graves disease.

In this sample, this clonotype turned up a few times. The V call is TRBV10-3, the J call TRBJ2-2; TRBD2 is a possible D gene (5 bases). From germline, CDR1 is ENHRY and CDR2 SYGVKD. CDR3 size: 16 residues. The ends were cut back, 0 bases at V and 1 base at J, with 9 bases in the middle. The CDR3 sequence is CAISESIGLNTGELFF. CDR3 nucleotides: TGTGCCATCAGTGAGTCGATAGGACTGAACACCGGGGAGCTGTTTTTT.

This clonotype has a count of ten or more. This chain uses TRBV24-1 with TRBJ1-1; no definite D call. The CDR3 runs to 13 residues. Germline V gives CDR1 KGHDR, CDR2 SFDVKD. V lost 2 bases and J lost 2, with 5 bases in between. The CDR3 DNA reads as TGTGCCACCAGTGATTACGAAAACACTGAAGCTTTCTTT. Its protein is CATSDYENTEAFF.

The sample holds a few counts of this clonotype. The chain couples TRBV28 to TRBJ2-7; 8 bases are a match to TRBD1. The CDR3 is made up of 20 amino acids. J lost 4 bases, V lost 3 bases, and 23 bases had no gene match. Per the germline V gene, CDR1 is MDHEN and CDR2 is SYDVKM. CDR3: CASSFKEGQADSNTKYEQYF. The CDR3 DNA reads TGTGCCAGCAGTTTTAAGGAGGGACAGGCAGACTCCAATACTAAATACGAGCAGTACTTC.

Turning to this clonotype: Since a much larger clone is just one base distant, this may be a read error. The gene calls are TRBV29-1 and TRBJ1-1; D gene unclear. The germline gives CDR1 SQVTM, CDR2 ANQGSEA. This CDR3 is built from 12 residues. CDR3 sequence (DNA): TGCAGCGTTAAAGGATTGAACACTGATGCTTTCTTT. Protein: CSVKGLNTDAFF.

This clonotype was counted at least ten times. The J gene is TRBJ2-7, the V gene TRBV2; 11 bases agree with TRBD2. Per germline, CDR1 SNHLY and CDR2 FYNNEI. V shed 4 bases, J shed 2 bases, and the junction held 4 bases outside the gene matches. This CDR3 is 15 amino acids long. The CDR3 region has the DNA TGTGCCAGCAGTGGGGGACTAGCGGATGCCTACGAGCAGTACTTC. This translates into CASSGGLADAYEQYF.

The chain links TRBV28 to TRBJ2-1; 9 bases align to TRBD1. The V and J ends lost 4 bases and 3 bases, in that order; junction bases with no gene match: 10. Germline V gives CDR1 MDHEN, CDR2 SYDVKM. The CDR3 sequence is 17 residues long. CDR3 nucleotides: TGTGCCAGCAGTTCCGGGACAGGGATATTCCTCTACAATGAGCAGTTCTTC. Amino acid sequence: CASSSGTGIFLYNEQFF.

This clonotype was recorded at least ten times. The rearrangement joins TRBV7-2 to TRBJ2-7; no reliable D call. The CDR3 is made up of 15 amino acids. V lost 3 bases and J 0 bases, leaving 12 bases between the germline ends. Per germline, CDR1 SGHTA and CDR2 FQGNSA. The CDR3 region is CASSFIPDSSYEQYF. The CDR3 bases are TGTGCCAGCAGCTTTATTCCGGATAGCTCCTACGAGCAGTACTTC.

Ten or more counts support this clonotype. The chain combines TRBV7-8 with TRBJ2-7, with 9 bases that match TRBD2. The CDR3 contains 14 residues. With 4 bases clipped from V and 12 bases from J, the junction kept 13 bases outside the gene matches. The germline V gene encodes CDR1 SGHVS and CDR2 FQNEAQ. CDR3 region: CASSSHAGTSNRYF. CDR3 bases: TGTGCCAGCAGCTCGCACGCCGGGACTAGCAATAGGTACTTC.

About this clonotype itself: Germline is not matched at one junction end, which may reflect a read error. CDR3 DNA: TGTGCCAGCAGCCCCTGGATAGGCAGGGGTGTCGGTCAGCCCCGGCATTTT. Protein sequence: CASSPWIGRGVGQPRHF. This chain connects TRBV6-1 to TRBJ1-5; weak D call: TRBD1 (6 bases). Per germline, CDR1 MNHNS and CDR2 SASEGT. The CDR3 spans 17 residues.

This chain connects TRBV9 to TRBJ2-2; TRBD2 aligns across 7 bases. With V trimmed by 4 bases and J by 3 bases, 3 bases remained unmatched. The CDR3 sequence is 14 residues long. CDR1 is SGDLS and CDR2 is YYNGEE in the germline V gene. The CDR3 loop reads CASSKRGDTGELFF. CDR3 nucleotides: TGTGCCAGCAGCAAACGGGGGGACACCGGGGAGCTGTTTTTT.